This T cell receptor (beta chain) appears in the sequencing data of a study of T cells in Graves' hyperthyroidism and ophthalmopathy. Germline values: CDR1 SGHTA, CDR2 FQGNSA. The CDR3 covers 15 residues. The germline V and J ends were trimmed by 2 bases and 6 bases, with 15 bases remaining between them. TCR beta CDR3 sequences were amplified from RNA transcripts. An initial round of RT-PCR targeting the TCR CDR3 relied on the HTBI primer set. TCRdb passed the multiplex PCR reads through MiXCR, listing each CDR3 protein once. The sample lists hundreds of thousands of distinct CDR3 sequences; approximately 14% were seen once. This clonotype has ten or more counts.

This TCR came from a woman aged 18 to 35 with Graves' hyperthyroidism that later progressed to Graves' ophthalmopathy. The J gene is TRBJ2-3, the V gene TRBV7-2, with a possible D match to TRBD2 (6 bases). Sequencing was done on a sample of blood. The CDR3 DNA reads as TGTGCCAGCAGCTTAAGTGGGGGGATATTCGATACGCAGTATTTT. Residues: CASSLSGGIFDTQYF.